The rows below give T cell receptor beta chains drawn from one sample of a study of T cells in Graves' hyperthyroidism and ophthalmopathy. MiXCR was run by TCRdb on the multiplex PCR reads, yielding one entry per CDR3 protein. The sample has 690,000 or so distinct CDR3 sequences; about 17% are singletons. Sequencing input: blood. The receptors come from a woman aged 50 to 60 with Graves' hyperthyroidism that later progressed to Graves' ophthalmopathy. The CDR3 runs from the conserved cysteine through the conserved F or W. A D gene is named only where the DNA matches it firmly. Size is stated for part of the rows, as once, few or many counts, or as a class when the clone is expanded.

CASSLAGGSHNEQFF TGTGCCAGCAGCTTAGCGGGGGGCTCCCACAATGAGCAGTTCTTC TRBV11-1 15 TRBJ2-1 many -
CASSLASWDQGGYTF TGTGCCAGCAGCTTAGCGTCTTGGGACCAAGGGGGCTACACCTTC TRBV7-9 15 TRBJ1-2 - -
CASTQRGTPLGNEKLFF TGTGCCAGCACCCAACGGGGGACGCCCCTTGGTAATGAAAAACTGTTTTTT TRBV7-9 17 TRBJ1-4 - -
CASSDQGTGRHQPQHF TGTGCCAGCAGCGACCAAGGGACAGGGAGACATCAGCCCCAGCATTTT TRBV6-1 16 TRBJ1-5 many TRBD1
CASVKRRGQGIWSNQPQHF TGTGCCAGCGTAAAAAGGCGGGGACAGGGGATTTGGAGCAATCAGCCCCAGCATTTT TRBV6-2/TRBV6-3 19 TRBJ1-5 few TRBD1
CASSYGQGANQPQHF TGTGCCAGCAGTTATGGACAGGGGGCGAATCAGCCCCAGCATTTT TRBV6-5 15 TRBJ1-5 - TRBD1
CAWSVHEQFF TGTGCCTGGAGTGTACATGAGCAGTTCTTC TRBV30 10 TRBJ2-1 many -
CASSYAHGEKLFF TGTGCCAGCAGTTACGCGCATGGGGAAAAACTGTTTTTT TRBV6-2/TRBV6-3 13 TRBJ1-4 few -
CASIHRDSAYGYTF TGTGCCAGTATTCACCGGGACAGCGCCTATGGCTACACCTTC TRBV19 14 TRBJ1-2 - TRBD1
CSASYGNEKLFF TGCAGTGCTAGTTACGGTAATGAAAAACTGTTTTTT TRBV20-1 12 TRBJ1-4 - -
CASSRLAFEQYF TGTGCCAGCAGCAGACTAGCGTTCGAGCAGTACTTC TRBV6-1 12 TRBJ2-7 many TRBD2
CSVDSSGGLDYNEQFF TGCAGCGTTGATTCTAGCGGGGGGCTCGACTACAATGAGCAGTTCTTC TRBV29-1 16 TRBJ2-1 - TRBD2
CAWSVGSETQYF TGTGCCTGGAGTGTCGGCTCGGAGACCCAGTACTTC TRBV30 12 TRBJ2-5 many -
CASSAPLQPQHF TGTGCCAGCAGCGCTCCACTTCAGCCCCAGCATTTT TRBV7-2 12 TRBJ1-5 many -
CASSQVWGVMADTQYF TGTGCCAGCAGCCAAGTTTGGGGGGTTATGGCAGATACGCAGTATTTT TRBV3-1 16 TRBJ2-3 many -
CASYAGRLPGAGELFF TGTGCCAGCTATGCAGGGCGCCTTCCCGGGGCCGGGGAGCTGTTTTTT TRBV19 16 TRBJ2-2 - -
CSAPGTGGGNTIYF TGCAGTGCGCCCGGGACAGGGGGTGGAAACACCATATATTTT TRBV20-1 14 TRBJ1-3 few TRBD1
CATGQGGTDTQYF TGTGCCACGGGGCAGGGAGGCACAGATACGCAGTATTTT TRBV24-1 13 TRBJ2-3 few -
CASSEVTGHLYNEQFF TGTGCCAGCAGTGAAGTAACGGGACATCTCTACAATGAGCAGTTCTTC TRBV6-1 16 TRBJ2-1 - -
CASSFATGGNEQFF TGCGCCAGCAGCTTTGCAACAGGGGGCAATGAGCAGTTCTTC TRBV5-1 14 TRBJ2-1 many TRBD1
CASRAGQGGTEAFF TGTGCCAGCAGGGCCGGACAGGGAGGGACTGAAGCTTTCTTT TRBV6-1 14 TRBJ1-1 many TRBD1
CASNLAGGNNEQFF TGTGCCAGCAACCTAGCGGGGGGAAACAATGAGCAGTTCTTC TRBV7-2 14 TRBJ2-1 few TRBD2
CASSLVVGDTGELFF TGTGCCAGCAGCTTAGTAGTAGGGGACACCGGGGAGCTGTTTTTT TRBV7-2 15 TRBJ2-2 - -
CASRDRGMNTEAFF TGTGCCAGCAGGGACAGGGGGATGAACACTGAAGCTTTCTTT TRBV3-1 14 TRBJ1-1 many TRBD1
CASTPLVDTEAFF TGTGCCAGCACCCCCTTGGTGGACACTGAAGCTTTCTTT TRBV6-1 13 TRBJ1-1 many -
CASSSGYGAYNEQFF TGCGCCAGCAGCTCAGGGTATGGGGCCTACAATGAGCAGTTCTTC TRBV5-1 15 TRBJ2-1 - -
CASSPRGGAGWRGEQFF TGTGCCAGCAGTCCACGGGGGGGAGCGGGGTGGAGGGGTGAGCAGTTCTTC TRBV5-4 17 TRBJ2-1 - TRBD2
CASSRQGKGEQYF TGTGCCAGCAGCCGTCAGGGTAAAGGCGAGCAGTACTTC TRBV7-9 13 TRBJ2-7 - -
CASSGRQGDYGYTF TGTGCCAGCAGTGGGCGGCAGGGGGACTATGGCTACACCTTC TRBV2 14 TRBJ1-2 - TRBD1
CASRQGALYEQYF TGTGCCAGCAGACAGGGGGCTCTCTACGAGCAGTACTTC TRBV12-3/TRBV12-4 13 TRBJ2-7 few TRBD1
CSAASRGRVRYEQYF TGCAGTGCCGCGAGTAGGGGCAGGGTAAGGTACGAGCAGTACTTC TRBV20-1 15 TRBJ2-7 - -
CASSYWGTSGGQETQYF TGTGCCAGCAGTTACTGGGGGACTAGCGGGGGACAAGAGACCCAGTACTTC TRBV6-5 17 TRBJ2-5 - TRBD2
CASSPWSPFSGNTIYF TGTGCCAGCAGCCCGTGGAGCCCCTTCTCTGGAAACACCATATATTTT TRBV2 16 TRBJ1-3 - -
CASNPASAGGYGYTF TGTGCCAGTAATCCGGCATCGGCAGGGGGCTATGGCTACACCTTC TRBV19 15 TRBJ1-2 - TRBD1
CASSLSISYNSPLHF TGTGCCAGCAGCTTATCAATCTCCTATAATTCACCCCTCCACTTT TRBV5-5 15 TRBJ1-6 - -
CSARDRMLSNQPQHF TGCAGTGCTAGGGACCGCATGCTTAGCAATCAGCCCCAGCATTTT TRBV20-1 15 TRBJ1-5 - -
CASSHGTGGLQPQHF TGTGCCAGCAGCCACGGGACAGGGGGCCTTCAGCCCCAGCATTTT TRBV3-1 15 TRBJ1-5 many TRBD1
CASRPWGAEETQYF TGTGCCAGCCGGCCATGGGGAGCAGAAGAGACCCAGTACTTC TRBV12-3/TRBV12-4 14 TRBJ2-5 - -
CASSQRWVGNSPLHF TGTGCCAGCAGCCAAAGATGGGTCGGGAATTCACCCCTCCACTTT TRBV3-1 15 TRBJ1-6 - -
CSASDRGGVRNQPQHF TGCAGTGCTAGCGATAGGGGGGGAGTTCGCAATCAGCCCCAGCATTTT TRBV20-1 16 TRBJ1-5 - -
CSANPSGGRTDTQYF TGCAGTGCTAACCCTAGCGGGGGACGCACAGATACGCAGTATTTT TRBV20-1 15 TRBJ2-3 few TRBD2
CSARAISETGELFF TGCAGTGCTAGAGCCATCAGTGAGACCGGGGAGCTGTTTTTT TRBV20-1 14 TRBJ2-2 few -
CATSRGVGGANVLTF TGTGCCACCAGCAGGGGGGTGGGAGGGGCCAACGTCCTGACTTTC TRBV15 15 TRBJ2-6 - -
CASSFQRATEAFF TGTGCCAGCAGCTTCCAAAGGGCCACTGAAGCTTTCTTT TRBV27 13 TRBJ1-1 - -
CASSIPGQANEQFF TGCGCCAGCAGCATACCGGGACAGGCCAATGAGCAGTTCTTC TRBV5-1 14 TRBJ2-1 many TRBD1
CASGFGSTGELFF TGTGCCAGCGGCTTCGGCTCGACCGGGGAGCTGTTTTTT TRBV12-3/TRBV12-4 13 TRBJ2-2 - -
CSARDAGTGDTDTQYF TGCAGTGCTAGAGACGCCGGGACAGGGGACACAGATACGCAGTATTTT TRBV20-1 16 TRBJ2-3 many TRBD1
CASTQTPNSPLHF TGTGCCAGCACACAGACGCCTAATTCACCCCTCCACTTT TRBV27 13 TRBJ1-6 few -
CASSQPRGGNSPLHF TGTGCCAGCAGCCAGCCCCGGGGTGGTAATTCACCCCTCCACTTT TRBV3-1 15 TRBJ1-6 - -